This is a list of T cell receptor beta chains from one sample in a study of OX40 agonist ivuxolimab in advanced cancers. Here immunoSEQ multiplex PCR was the method, and the copy in TCRdb shows in-frame clones only, minus some. Of around 70,000 clones detected, 65% to 85% appear once; the ten largest clones hold 5%. The sample in question was CD4+ or CD8+ T cells sorted from blood, obtained in a trial of the OX40 agonist ivuxolimab. The receptors derive from an adult with an advanced solid tumor such as melanoma, head and neck, liver or kidney cancer. Both conserved end residues are part of each CDR3. Each record gives: V gene, clone size, D gene, J gene, CDR3 protein, CDR3 DNA. The D gene is left open where the match is weak. The size field is filled for only some rows; it gives once, few, many or a size class.

>TRBV4-1|-|-|TRBJ1-2
CASSQGSRADYGYTF
TGCGCCAGCAGCCAAGGGTCGCGGGCGGACTATGGCTACACCTTC
>TRBV5-1|-|TRBD1|TRBJ2-7
CASSGTGFYEQYF
TGCGCCAGCAGCGGGACAGGGTTCTACGAGCAGTACTTC
>TRBV2|once|-|TRBJ2-2
CASSEQTPGYTGELFF
TGTGCCAGCAGTGAACAAACACCTGGGTACACCGGGGAGCTGTTTTTT
>TRBV6-1|-|TRBD2|TRBJ2-7
CASSVGLAGLDYEQYF
TGTGCCAGCAGTGTGGGACTAGCGGGACTTGACTACGAGCAGTACTTC
>TRBV7-3|few|TRBD1|TRBJ1-5
CASSLRQGPSQPQHF
TGTGCCAGCAGCCTAAGACAGGGTCCAAGTCAGCCCCAGCATTTT
>TRBV2|-|TRBD1|TRBJ2-5
CASSEYGTGDEQYF
TGTGCCAGCAGTGAATATGGGACAGGGGATGAGCAGTACTTC
>TRBV7-9|-|-|TRBJ1-6
CASSRDRPNSPLHF
TGTGCCAGCAGCCGGGACCGACCGAATTCACCCCTCCACTTT
>TRBV2|-|-|TRBJ2-7
CASDTSGTEEYEQYF
TGTGCCAGCGACACCTCCGGGACGGAAGAATACGAGCAGTACTTC
>TRBV7-9|-|-|TRBJ1-3
CASSPLFSGNTIYF
TGTGCCAGCAGTCCATTATTTTCCGGAAACACCATATATTTT
>TRBV30|-|-|TRBJ1-5
CAWSVFLGVNQPQHF
TGTGCCTGGAGTGTTTTCCTTGGAGTCAATCAGCCCCAGCATTTT
>TRBV20-1|-|-|TRBJ2-1
CSASAGIGFF
TGCAGTGCTAGTGCGGGTATCGGCTTCTTC
>TRBV6-5|-|-|TRBJ1-1
CASSYRESTEAFF
TGTGCCAGCAGTTACCGAGAGTCCACTGAAGCTTTCTTT
>TRBV7-9|-|TRBD1|TRBJ2-7
CASKGTGGPYEQYF
TGTGCCAGCAAAGGGACAGGCGGACCCTACGAGCAGTACTTC
>TRBV6-6|-|-|TRBJ1-1
CASSLASNTEAFF
TGTGCCAGCAGTTTAGCCTCGAACACTGAAGCTTTCTTT
>TRBV2|-|-|TRBJ2-1
CASTRRLTDNEQFF
TGTGCCAGCACCCGGCGCCTAACGGACAATGAGCAGTTCTTC
>TRBV21-1|once|-|TRBJ2-7
CASSKASLGTMWYEQYF
TGTGCCAGCAGCAAAGCGTCCCTGGGGACGATGTGGTACGAGCAGTACTTC
>TRBV4-1|-|TRBD2|TRBJ2-3
CASSHPGFWRGGRGTQYF
TGCGCCAGCAGCCACCCCGGTTTTTGGCGGGGGGGACGAGGTACGCAGTATTTT
>TRBV21-1|-|-|TRBJ1-6
CASGPEGWALHF
TGTGCCAGCGGTCCGGAGGGGTGGGCCCTCCACTTT
>TRBV18|few|-|TRBJ1-6
CASSPTDRSSYNSPLHF
TGTGCCAGCTCACCGACGGATCGGAGCTCCTATAATTCACCCCTCCACTTT
>TRBV5-6|-|TRBD1|TRBJ2-7
CASSQNRQGAVHEQYF
TGTGCCAGCAGCCAAAATAGACAGGGGGCTGTTCACGAGCAGTACTTC
>TRBV6-5|-|TRBD1|TRBJ1-2
CASSYVRTGGGYGYTF
TGTGCCAGCAGTTACGTCCGGACAGGGGGCGGGTATGGCTACACCTTC
>TRBV6-5|few|-|TRBJ2-7
CASLRLGSYEQYF
TGTGCCAGCCTAAGACTAGGCTCCTACGAGCAGTACTTC
>TRBV2|-|-|TRBJ2-3
CASSELLGGADTQYF
TGTGCCAGCAGTGAGTTGCTGGGGGGCGCAGATACGCAGTATTTT
>TRBV23-1|-|-|TRBJ1-5
CASSQSNRESNQPQHF
TGCGCCAGCAGTCAATCAAACAGGGAGAGCAATCAGCCCCAGCATTTT
>TRBV7-2|-|-|TRBJ2-1
CASSIQGGSSYNEQFF
TGTGCCAGCAGTATCCAGGGGGGGAGCTCCTACAATGAGCAGTTCTTC
>TRBV6-6|-|-|TRBJ2-2
CASSFLGNAGELFF
TGTGCCAGCAGTTTCCTTGGAAACGCCGGGGAGCTGTTTTTT
>TRBV7-2|-|-|TRBJ2-1
CAVGRKYNEQFF
TGTGCCGTAGGACGAAAATACAATGAGCAGTTCTTC
>TRBV4-1|few|TRBD1|TRBJ1-4
CASSQDEGTGGEKLFF
TGCGCCAGCAGCCAAGACGAAGGGACAGGGGGCGAAAAACTGTTTTTT
>TRBV6-6|-|TRBD2|TRBJ2-7
CASSPGGFGDEQYF
TGTGCCAGCAGTCCCGGGGGGTTTGGCGACGAGCAGTACTTC
>TRBV11-3|-|TRBD1|TRBJ1-6
CASSSRQGGSSPLHF
TGTGCCAGCAGCTCGAGACAGGGGGGGAGTTCACCCCTCCACTTT
>TRBV28|-|-|TRBJ2-7
CASSSTGTASWEQYF
TGTGCCAGCAGTTCCACCGGGACGGCCTCTTGGGAGCAGTACTTC
>TRBV11-2|-|-|TRBJ2-7
CASSLPLESGEQYF
TGTGCCAGCAGCTTACCCCTCGAGAGCGGCGAGCAGTACTTC
>TRBV2|-|-|TRBJ2-3
CASILGGSTDTQYF
TGTGCCAGCATCCTTGGGGGGAGCACAGATACGCAGTATTTT
>TRBV13|-|-|TRBJ2-3
CASSLSGVTQYF
TGTGCCAGCAGCTTATCCGGCGTTACGCAGTATTTT
>TRBV28|-|TRBD1|TRBJ1-2
CASSFTGVRDGYTF
TGTGCCAGCAGTTTCACAGGGGTGCGGGATGGCTACACCTTC
>TRBV5-1|-|TRBD1|TRBJ1-4
CASSYRGPHEKLFF
TGCGCCAGCAGCTACAGGGGGCCCCACGAAAAACTGTTTTTT
>TRBV11-3|-|-|TRBJ2-1
CASSLGAGNEQFF
TGTGCCAGCAGCTTGGGGGCCGGCAATGAGCAGTTCTTC
>TRBV4-3|-|-|TRBJ2-2
CASSYNEGVTGELFF
TGCGCCAGCAGCTACAATGAGGGCGTGACCGGGGAGCTGTTTTTT
>TRBV18|-|-|TRBJ2-5
CASSPDSSETQYF
TGTGCCAGCTCACCAGACAGTTCGGAGACCCAGTACTTC
>TRBV21-1|-|-|TRBJ2-7
CASSKPRLLAFSYEQYF
TGTGCCAGCAGCAAACCCCGGTTATTAGCGTTTTCCTACGAGCAGTACTTC
>TRBV9|once|-|TRBJ2-2
CASSARQENTGELFF
TGTGCCAGCAGCGCCCGACAGGAGAACACCGGGGAGCTGTTTTTT
>TRBV20-1|-|-|TRBJ1-1
CSASPQGEAFF
TGCAGTGCTAGTCCCCAGGGGGAAGCTTTCTTT
>TRBV9|-|TRBD2|TRBJ2-3
CASSVFALAGGSDTQYF
TGTGCCAGCAGCGTATTTGCCCTAGCGGGGGGCTCAGATACGCAGTATTTT
>TRBV9|-|-|TRBJ2-5
CASSTRDAGWETQYF
TGTGCCAGCAGCACTAGGGACGCTGGGTGGGAGACCCAGTACTTC
>TRBV11-3|few|-|TRBJ2-3
CASSPRDSGRDTQYF
TGTGCCAGCAGTCCTCGGGACTCCGGACGAGATACGCAGTATTTT
>TRBV15|-|-|TRBJ2-7
CATSRDRRHSYEQYF
TGTGCCACCAGCAGAGATCGGCGGCATTCCTACGAGCAGTACTTC
>TRBV2|-|-|TRBJ2-3
CASSVGSGAGDTQYF
TGTGCCAGCAGTGTCGGTTCCGGGGCCGGGGATACGCAGTATTTT
>TRBV18|-|-|TRBJ1-1
CASSPGQTNAEAFF
TGTGCCAGCTCACCTGGACAAACGAACGCTGAAGCTTTCTTT
>TRBV10-3|-|-|TRBJ2-1
CAISEIVNEQFF
TGTGCCATCAGTGAGATCGTTAATGAGCAGTTCTTC
>TRBV27|-|-|TRBJ1-2
CASGVPSGYTF
TGTGCCAGCGGGGTACCGAGTGGCTACACCTTC
>TRBV4-1|-|TRBD1|TRBJ2-7
CASSQAGTGRGYEQYF
TGCGCCAGCAGCCAGGCCGGGACAGGGAGGGGGTACGAGCAGTACTTC
>TRBV5-1|-|TRBD2|TRBJ2-7
CASSQGLAGGPYEQYF
TGCGCCAGCAGCCAGGGACTAGCGGGGGGACCCTACGAGCAGTACTTC